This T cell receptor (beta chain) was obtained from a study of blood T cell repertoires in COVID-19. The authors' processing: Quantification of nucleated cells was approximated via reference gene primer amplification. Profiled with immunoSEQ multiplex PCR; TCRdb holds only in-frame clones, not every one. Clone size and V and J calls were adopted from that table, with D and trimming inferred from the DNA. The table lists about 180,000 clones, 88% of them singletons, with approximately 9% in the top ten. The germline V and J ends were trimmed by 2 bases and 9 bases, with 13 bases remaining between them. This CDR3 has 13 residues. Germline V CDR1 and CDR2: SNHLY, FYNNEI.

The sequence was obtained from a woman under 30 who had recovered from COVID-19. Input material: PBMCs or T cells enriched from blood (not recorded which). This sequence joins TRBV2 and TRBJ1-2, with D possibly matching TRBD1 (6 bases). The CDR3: CASSEFGGQSYTF. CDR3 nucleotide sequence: TGTGCCAGCAGTGAATTTGGTGGACAGAGCTACACCTTC.